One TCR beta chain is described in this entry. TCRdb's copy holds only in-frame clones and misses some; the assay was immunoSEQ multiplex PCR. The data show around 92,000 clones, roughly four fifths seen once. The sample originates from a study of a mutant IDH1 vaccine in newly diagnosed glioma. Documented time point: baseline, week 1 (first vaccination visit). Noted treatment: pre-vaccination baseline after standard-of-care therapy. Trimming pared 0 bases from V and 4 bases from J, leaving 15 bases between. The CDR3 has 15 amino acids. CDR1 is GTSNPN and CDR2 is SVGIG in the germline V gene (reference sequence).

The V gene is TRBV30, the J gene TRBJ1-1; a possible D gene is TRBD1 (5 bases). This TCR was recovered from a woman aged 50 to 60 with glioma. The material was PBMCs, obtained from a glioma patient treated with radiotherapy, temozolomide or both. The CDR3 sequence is CAWSVRWGSGTEAFF. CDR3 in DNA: TGTGCCTGGAGTGTACGGTGGGGCTCCGGCACTGAAGCTTTCTTT.